The clone carrying this T cell receptor (beta chain) was seen a handful of times. Antigen specificity is unknown. Each CDR3 protein is one row after TCRdb ran MiXCR on the reads. The table includes about a million distinct CDR3 sequences, roughly 30% detected once. The data belong to a study of T cell repertoires in cytomegalovirus infection. Notes on the study in general: Cumulative public TCR beta family frequency identified carriers of CMV plus the relevant HLA.

CDR1 is MGHRA, CDR2 YSYEKL, per germline. The junction had 5 bases not matched to a gene; V was cut back by 6 bases and J by 6 bases. The CDR3 is 14 amino acids. J is TRBJ2-1 and V is TRBV4-1; 10 nucleotides match TRBD2. The material was cultured CD8+ T cells from PBMCs, obtained from culture after CMV antigen stimulation. The sequence was obtained from a human donor in good health (CMV status not recorded). Some clones in this sample may be carry-over from other donors' samples. CDR3 in DNA: TGCGCCAGCAGATCCAGCGGGGGGGCCAATGAGCAGTTCTTC. This translates into CASRSSGGANEQFF.